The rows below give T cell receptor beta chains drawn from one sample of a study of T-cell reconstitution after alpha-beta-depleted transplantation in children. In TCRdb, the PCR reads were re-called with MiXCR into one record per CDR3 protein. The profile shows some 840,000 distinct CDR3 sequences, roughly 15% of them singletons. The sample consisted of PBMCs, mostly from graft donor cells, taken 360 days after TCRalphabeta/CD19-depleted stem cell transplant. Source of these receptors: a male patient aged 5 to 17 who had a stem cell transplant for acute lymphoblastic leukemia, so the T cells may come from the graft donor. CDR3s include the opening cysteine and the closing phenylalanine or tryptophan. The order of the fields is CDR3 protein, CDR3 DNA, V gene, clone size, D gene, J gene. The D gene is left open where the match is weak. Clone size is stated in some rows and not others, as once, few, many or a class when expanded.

CATNQGDRGPTGELFF TGTGCCACCAATCAAGGAGACAGGGGCCCGACCGGGGAGCTGTTTTTT TRBV24-1 many TRBD1 TRBJ2-2
CASSPRQGATGELFF TGCGCCAGCAGCCCTCGACAGGGAGCCACCGGGGAGCTGTTTTTT TRBV5-1 many TRBD1 TRBJ2-2
CAWSEAGLSYNEQFF TGTGCCTGGAGTGAGGCGGGGTTATCCTACAATGAGCAGTTCTTC TRBV30 few - TRBJ2-1
CAIRPTPDNSPLHF TGTGCCATCAGGCCGACACCAGATAATTCACCCCTCCACTTT TRBV10-3 - - TRBJ1-6
CASSSPRLRSSYNEQFF TGTGCCAGCAGCTCACCCAGGCTCAGGAGCTCCTACAATGAGCAGTTCTTC TRBV11-2 - - TRBJ2-1
CASSGQSSAPSGNTIYF TGTGCCAGCAGCGGCCAGAGTTCTGCACCCTCTGGAAACACCATATATTTT TRBV9 - - TRBJ1-3
CASSLGVDGPKTQYF TGCGCCAGCAGCCTTGGGGTGGACGGGCCGAAGACCCAGTACTTC TRBV5-1 - - TRBJ2-5
CASSLLSSVDEQFF TGTGCCAGCAGTTTATTGTCTAGCGTGGATGAGCAGTTCTTC TRBV12-3/TRBV12-4 many - TRBJ2-1
CASSPGRGPYNEQFF TGTGCCAGCTCACCCGGGCGGGGGCCCTACAATGAGCAGTTCTTC TRBV18 few - TRBJ2-1
CASSLRVRAAQETQYF TGTGCCAGCAGCTTAAGGGTTCGGGCAGCACAAGAGACCCAGTACTTC TRBV7-9 few - TRBJ2-5
CASSLVPSDQQAGEQFF TGTGCCAGCAGCTTAGTTCCTTCGGACCAGCAGGCGGGTGAGCAGTTCTTC TRBV7-6 - - TRBJ2-1
CSARGRARNTQYF TGCAGTGCTAGAGGTAGAGCGCGGAATACGCAGTATTTT TRBV20-1 few - TRBJ2-3
CATSDLDADQPQHF TGTGCCACCAGTGATCTAGACGCGGATCAGCCCCAGCATTTT TRBV24-1 few - TRBJ1-5
CASSLSGTEVDTQYF TGTGCCAGCAGCCTATCCGGGACAGAAGTAGATACGCAGTATTTT TRBV9 few TRBD1 TRBJ2-3
CASSPDSDWGGYTF TGTGCCAGCAGCCCGGATAGCGATTGGGGTGGCTACACCTTC TRBV7-8 - - TRBJ1-2
CSVVPGQGTYEQYF TGCAGCGTCGTACCGGGACAGGGTACCTACGAGCAGTACTTC TRBV29-1 - TRBD1 TRBJ2-7
CASSLGTRSYEQYF TGTGCCAGCAGTTTGGGGACGAGATCCTACGAGCAGTACTTC TRBV27 many - TRBJ2-7
CASSVGGSNTGELFF TGTGCCAGCAGTGTTGGAGGGTCGAACACCGGGGAGCTGTTTTTT TRBV25-1 - - TRBJ2-2
CASSQFGTGTTNTEAFF TGTGCCAGCAGCCAATTCGGGACAGGCACCACCAACACTGAAGCTTTCTTT TRBV4-2 - TRBD1 TRBJ1-1
CASSQRGAGQGFPNTGELFF TGTGCCAGCAGCCAAAGGGGGGCCGGACAGGGGTTCCCCAACACCGGGGAGCTGTTTTTT TRBV14 few TRBD1 TRBJ2-2
CASSPQGTDTQYF TGTGCCAGCTCACCGCAAGGCACAGATACGCAGTATTTT TRBV12-3/TRBV12-4 many - TRBJ2-3
CSVGRRASDPYEQYF TGCAGCGTTGGGAGGAGGGCTTCCGATCCCTACGAGCAGTACTTC TRBV29-1 few - TRBJ2-7
CAISYSTYEQYF TGTGCCATCAGTTACAGTACCTACGAGCAGTACTTC TRBV10-3 few - TRBJ2-7
CAIGGTGSNEQYF TGTGCCATCGGGGGGACAGGGAGTAACGAGCAGTACTTC TRBV10-3 few TRBD1 TRBJ2-7
CASSYPRAGEETQYF TGTGCCAGCAGTTACCCTCGAGCGGGGGAAGAGACCCAGTACTTC TRBV6-5 - TRBD2 TRBJ2-5
CASSWGWTSGANVLTF TGTGCCAGCAGTTGGGGATGGACCTCTGGGGCCAACGTCCTGACTTTC TRBV12-3/TRBV12-4 - - TRBJ2-6
CASSPYWGWEYNEQFF TGTGCCAGCAGCCCATATTGGGGATGGGAGTACAATGAGCAGTTCTTC TRBV11-2 few - TRBJ2-1
CASSRRNSPKRELLNEQFF TGCGCCAGCAGCCGAAGAAACTCCCCTAAGCGGGAGTTACTCAATGAGCAGTTCTTC TRBV4-1 few TRBD2 TRBJ2-1
CASSDSGGPQETQYF TGTGCCAGCAGTGATTCGGGGGGCCCCCAAGAGACCCAGTACTTC TRBV25-1 - - TRBJ2-5
CASSSTSGANTGELFF TGTGCCAGCAGCTCGACTAGCGGAGCGAACACCGGGGAGCTGTTTTTT TRBV7-9 many TRBD2 TRBJ2-2
CASSPWASGGTYNEQFF TGTGCCAGCAGCCCTTGGGCTAGCGGAGGTACCTACAATGAGCAGTTCTTC TRBV9 few TRBD2 TRBJ2-1
CASSHGTGIGFF TGTGCCAGCAGTCATGGGACAGGCATAGGGTTCTTC TRBV12-3/TRBV12-4 many TRBD1 TRBJ2-1
CASTPGQGPTDTQYF TGCGCCAGCACCCCGGGACAGGGCCCCACAGATACGCAGTATTTT TRBV5-1 - TRBD1 TRBJ2-3
CASSRLIGDSVNQPQHF TGTGCCAGCAGTCGACTTATAGGTGACAGCGTCAATCAGCCCCAGCATTTT TRBV12-3/TRBV12-4 many - TRBJ1-5
CASSPHKAGNTIYF TGTGCCAGCTCACCACATAAAGCTGGAAACACCATATATTTT TRBV18 few - TRBJ1-3
CASSPPRLAGGFDTQYF TGTGCCAGCTCACCACCTCGACTAGCGGGAGGTTTTGATACGCAGTATTTT TRBV18 few TRBD2 TRBJ2-3
CSATSPYEQYF TGCAGTGCTACTTCTCCCTACGAGCAGTACTTC TRBV20-1 many - TRBJ2-7
CASSSTVSYEQYF TGCGCCAGCAGCTCGACAGTATCCTACGAGCAGTACTTC TRBV5-1 - - TRBJ2-7
CATSRQSGTLYNEQFF TGTGCCACCAGCAGACAATCCGGGACTCTCTACAATGAGCAGTTCTTC TRBV15 many - TRBJ2-1